Shown below are 16 T cell receptor beta chains from a single sample sequenced in a study of T-cell memory formation after mild COVID-19. TCRdb re-derived calls from the 5' RACE reads in MiXCR, one entry per CDR3 protein. In the table there are about 210,000 distinct CDR3 sequences, 27% of which are singletons. The sequenced sample consisted of PBMCs or a T cell subset sorted from them (not recorded which). The origin of the receptors is an adult woman who had mild COVID-19 (a few samples of this study predate the infection). Cell type and time point are not known.

This clonotype came up a few times. The chain combines TRBV4-3 with TRBJ2-7, with TRBD2 identical over 10 bases. Germline V CDR1 and CDR2: LGHNA, YSLEER. V gave up 4 bases and J gave up 6 bases; unmatched junction bases: 15. There are 17 residues in the CDR3. DNA of the CDR3: TGCGCCAGCAGCCCTTCCCTAGCGGGAGACTTGTGGTTCGAGCAGTACTTC. Translating gives CASSPSLAGDLWFEQYF.

This clonotype was observed a few times. V is TRBV7-8 and J is TRBJ2-7; 8 bases align to TRBD2. V lost 1 base and J lost 5; bases outside the gene matches: 10. Germline values: CDR1 SGHVS, CDR2 FQNEAQ. The CDR3 has 16 amino acids. In DNA form, the CDR3 reads TGTGCCAGCAGCTTAGAAGGGGGACTAGGGTCCCACGAGCAGTACTTC. As protein: CASSLEGGLGSHEQYF.

In its sample, this clonotype was seen many times. The chain couples TRBV11-2 to TRBJ2-7; no reliable D call. Trimming cost V 5 bases and J 10 bases, with 15 bases left between them. Germline CDR1 is SGHAT and CDR2 is FQNNGV. This CDR3 is 12 amino acids long. Here the CDR3 reads CASSPTLREQYF. In nucleotides, the CDR3 is TGTGCCAGCAGCCCGACTCTACGAGAACAGTACTTC.

This clonotype was recorded a few times. The chain is built from TRBV7-6 and TRBJ1-1, with D possibly matching TRBD1 (5 bases). This CDR3 contains 15 residues. The V end was cut by 5 bases, the J end by 6 bases, with 19 bases between. Germline CDR1 SGHVS, CDR2 FNYEAQ. DNA of the CDR3: TGTGCCAGCAGCCCTCTGGGTGGTAAGGGACCTGAAGCTTTCTTT. Translated, it gives CASSPLGGKGPEAFF.

The rearrangement uses TRBV5-1 and TRBJ2-2; TRBD2 matches 11 bases. Looked up from germline, CDR1 is SGHRS and CDR2 is YFSETQ. Trimming at V came to 4 bases and at J to 0 bases, leaving 8 bases not matched to a gene. This CDR3 contains 18 residues. CDR3 coding DNA: TGCGCCAGCAGCGCATCTAGCGGGAGGATTACGAACACCGGGGAGCTGTTTTTT. It codes for CASSASSGRITNTGELFF.

The chain recombines TRBV12-3 or TRBV12-4 with TRBJ1-4, with 10 bases matching TRBD1. The V segment lost 10 bases and the J segment 8 bases; nucleotides outside the gene matches: 4. The CDR3 has 12 amino acids. The CDR3 reads CAIGQGEEKLFF. The CDR3 nucleotides are TGTGCCATCGGACAGGGGGAGGAAAAACTGTTTTTT.

The rearrangement links TRBV7-8 to TRBJ1-5, with a tentative D call TRBD1 (6 bases). Germline V gives CDR1 SGHVS, CDR2 FQNEAQ. Trimming removed 5 bases at V and 7 bases at J, with 15 bases between. This CDR3 contains 14 residues. Here the CDR3 DNA reads TGTGCCAGCAGCCCGAAGAGGGGGGGACAGCCCCAGCATTTT. Amino acid sequence: CASSPKRGGQPQHF.

This clonotype was found a few times. A read error may account for a junction end that differs from germline. This rearrangement joins TRBV30 to TRBJ2-7, with D possibly being TRBD2 (5 bases). The V gene's germline CDR1 is GTSNPN and CDR2 SVGIG (reference sequence). The CDR3 is made up of 12 amino acids. CDR3 sequence reads: CAWSVLGSRTQF. As DNA, the CDR3 is TGTGCCTGGAGTGTACTAGGCAGCCGTACCCAATTC.

The V gene is TRBV5-1, the J gene TRBJ1-1; TRBD1 matches at 7 bases. The V and J ends lost 4 bases and 4 bases, in that order; junction bases with no gene match: 4. The CDR3 is made up of 13 amino acids. Germline CDR1 SGHRS, CDR2 YFSETQ. The chain's CDR3 is CASSLGQSTEAFF. The DNA for the CDR3 is TGCGCCAGCAGCCTGGGACAGAGCACTGAAGCTTTCTTT.

The V gene is TRBV24-1, the J gene TRBJ2-3, with 13 bases that match TRBD2. Looked up from germline, CDR1 is KGHDR and CDR2 is SFDVKD. The CDR3 runs to 18 residues. V was pared by 3 bases and J by 0 bases, with 5 bases of the junction left unmatched. The CDR3 sequence: CATSDPGLAGTSTDTQYF. The DNA for the CDR3 is TGTGCCACCAGTGATCCGGGACTAGCGGGGACTAGCACAGATACGCAGTATTTT.

This CDR3 reads CASSVDGTGVLYEQYF. Here the CDR3 DNA reads TGTGCCAGCAGCGTAGATGGGACAGGGGTCCTCTACGAGCAGTACTTC. The chain couples TRBV9 to TRBJ2-7; 10 positions match TRBD1. The CDR3 is 16 amino acids. The germline V gene encodes CDR1 SGDLS and CDR2 YYNGEE. Unmatched junction bases numbered 6, after V lost 0 bases and J lost 3 bases.

The V and J genes are TRBV29-1 and TRBJ2-7; 13 nucleotides match TRBD2. CDR1 and CDR2 (germline): SQVTM, ANQGSEA. J was trimmed by 2 bases and V by 7 bases; bases with no gene match: 11. CDR3 length: 16 amino acids. Written as DNA, the CDR3 is TGCAGCGCCGCAGGCGGGACTAGCGGGAACACCTACGAGCAGTACTTC. Its protein is CSAAGGTSGNTYEQYF.

The rearrangement links TRBV20-1 to TRBJ2-3, with D hard to call. CDR3 length: 15 amino acids. Trimming shortened V by 1 base and J by 2 bases, and 13 bases separated the two germline ends. CDR1 is DFQATT, CDR2 SNEGSKA, per germline (reference sequence). The CDR3 DNA follows: TGCAGTGCTAGAGTGTCGCACGAGAACACAGATACGCAGTATTTT. The encoded protein is CSARVSHENTDTQYF.

This clonotype has a handful of counts. The chain carries TRBV4-1 and TRBJ2-7, with D possibly matching TRBD2 (6 bases). This CDR3 has 14 residues. Trimming pared 6 bases from V and 1 base from J, leaving 13 bases between. The V gene's germline CDR1 is MGHRA and CDR2 YSYEKL. This CDR3 reads CASRSIGGSYEQYF. The CDR3 region has the DNA TGCGCCAGCAGGTCGATAGGAGGGTCCTACGAGCAGTACTTC.

The chain recombines TRBV12-3 or TRBV12-4 with TRBJ1-1, with D uncertain. The CDR3 is 13 amino acids. Deletions cut 7 bases from V and 5 bases from J, with 14 bases between. The CDR3 here is CASTKGLGTEAFF. The CDR3 nucleotides read TGTGCCAGCACAAAGGGATTGGGGACTGAAGCTTTCTTT.

The V gene is TRBV7-9, the J gene TRBJ2-3; no reliable D call. The germline CDR1 and CDR2 sequences are SEHNR and FQNEAQ (reference sequence). Between the trimmed V and J ends, which lost 1 base and 0 bases, there was a span of 8 bases. The CDR3 contains 15 residues. The CDR3 bases are TGTGCCAGCAGCTTAGTATCTGCTAGCACAGATACGCAGTATTTT. It specifies CASSLVSASTDTQYF.